This T cell receptor (beta chain) was captured by sequencing in a study of T cells in Graves' hyperthyroidism and ophthalmopathy. At least 3 on the Clinical Activity Score was recorded for ophthalmopathy patients, who also had NOSPECS grade at least 4 and duration under 3 months. Thyroid ultrasound and orbital computed tomography, with clinical symptoms and serum thyroxine and TRAb, informed diagnoses. This clonotype was found many times. Its target is unknown. The CDR3 has 15 residues. Germline assignment: CDR1 MNHEY and CDR2 SVGEGT. Trimming left V 3 bases short and J 8 bases short, with 19 bases between. Study outcomes and limitations: A model built on 13 V-J features separated ophthalmopathy from stable hyperthyroidism.

TCR beta CDR3 region amplification was performed from RNA transcripts. During a first-round RT-PCR of the TCR CDR3, the HTBI primer set was used. From the multiplex PCR reads, TCRdb called clonotypes with MiXCR, one entry per CDR3 protein. The top ten hold 35% to 50% of the sample, which has about 380,000 distinct CDR3 sequences, less than 20% seen once. This TCR derives from a man in his late teens or twenties with Graves' ophthalmopathy. Sequenced input: blood. This rearrangement joins TRBV6-2 or TRBV6-3 to TRBJ1-1, with a possible D match to TRBD1 (5 bases). CDR3 loop: CASSYGGGTAIEAFF. The CDR3 coding sequence is TGTGCCAGCAGTTATGGGGGGGGGACCGCTATAGAAGCTTTCTTT.